The 13 T cell receptor beta chains given below trace back to one sample, sequenced in a study of T-cell memory formation after mild COVID-19. TCRdb reprocessed the 5' RACE reads via MiXCR and lists one record per CDR3 protein. The sample has roughly 300,000 distinct CDR3 sequences, approximately 15% seen once. The specimen sequenced was PBMCs or a T cell subset sorted from them (not recorded which). The receptor set was obtained from a man between 18 and 29 years old who had mild COVID-19 (a few samples of this study predate the infection). Cell type and time point are not known.

Points on this clonotype: A read error is possible here, since a much larger clone lies one base away. This rearrangement joins TRBV4-3 to TRBJ2-5, with TRBD1 identical over 7 bases. The ends lost 3 bases at V and 3 bases at J; junction bases unmatched: 4. The CDR3 has 14 residues. Germline CDR1 is LGHNA and CDR2 is YSLEER. The CDR3 bases are TGCGCCAGCAGCCAGGGACAGTACAAAGAGACCCAGTACTTC. Translation: CASSQGQYKETQYF.

This clonotype has only a few counts. DNA of the CDR3: TGTGCCACCAGCAGAGATTGGACCGTCCAAGAGGTATATTTT. It translates to CATSRDWTVQEVYF. The chain carries TRBV15 and TRBJ1-3, with D unresolved. Trimming took off 0 bases at V and 14 bases at J, with 17 bases between the two ends. CDR1 LNHNV and CDR2 YYDKDF come from the germline V gene (reference sequence). This CDR3 is 14 amino acids long.

The V call is TRBV7-2, the J call TRBJ2-2, with 10 positions matching TRBD1. The germline CDR1 and CDR2 sequences are SGHTA and FQGNSA. J gave up 4 bases and V 5 bases, and 10 bases lay outside the gene matches. The CDR3 sequence is 17 residues long. The CDR3 nucleotides are TGTGCCAGCAGCCCGGAAGCCGGGACAGGGGCCACCGGGGAGCTGTTTTTT. Protein product: CASSPEAGTGATGELFF.

This clonotype was recorded many times. The rearrangement joins TRBV4-3 to TRBJ2-3, with D possibly matching TRBD2 (6 bases). CDR3 size: 17 residues. Germline V gene data show CDR1 as LGHNA and CDR2 as YSLEER. The V end was cut by 0 bases, the J end by 1 base, with 14 bases between. The CDR3 here is CASSQDLPGGGTDTQYF. CDR3 DNA: TGCGCCAGCAGCCAAGACTTACCTGGAGGGGGCACAGATACGCAGTATTTT.

The V gene is TRBV24-1, the J gene TRBJ2-7; 9 nucleotides agree with TRBD1. The CDR3 has 15 amino acids. The trim removed 5 bases at V and 6 bases at J, leaving 10 bases unmatched. Germline lookup yields CDR1 KGHDR and CDR2 SFDVKD. CDR3 in amino acids: CATSAGGTGLSEQYF. The CDR3 coding sequence is TGTGCCACCAGTGCCGGGGGGACAGGGCTGAGCGAGCAGTACTTC.

This clonotype was found a few times. The V call is TRBV12-3 or TRBV12-4, the J call TRBJ2-1; 8 bases fit TRBD1. The CDR3 is made up of 12 amino acids. With 2 bases clipped from V and 14 bases from J, the junction kept 5 bases outside the gene matches. The CDR3 DNA sequence: TGTGCCAGCAGTTTAAGGACAGGGAGGAAGTTCTTC. It translates to CASSLRTGRKFF.

This clonotype was counted between two and nine times. The J gene is TRBJ1-1, the V gene TRBV4-3; a weak D match, TRBD1 (5 bases). Germline CDR1 and CDR2: LGHNA and YSLEER. The CDR3 contains 17 residues. V gave up 0 bases and J gave up 0 bases, with 14 bases separating them. CDR3 in amino acids: CASSQDWGDPMNTEAFF. The CDR3 DNA reads as TGCGCCAGCAGCCAAGATTGGGGGGATCCCATGAACACTGAAGCTTTCTTT.

This clonotype was detected only a few times. The rearrangement uses TRBV9 and TRBJ1-5, with D unclear. Trimming removed 0 bases at V and 3 bases at J, with 7 bases between. Looked up from germline, CDR1 is SGDLS and CDR2 is YYNGEE. The CDR3 runs to 14 residues. The CDR3, as DNA: TGTGCCAGCAGCGTAGAAGGAGACAATCAGCCCCAGCATTTT. Its translation: CASSVEGDNQPQHF.

The V and J genes are TRBV7-2 and TRBJ2-1, with D tentatively TRBD1 (7 bases). The V and J ends lost 4 bases and 15 bases respectively, with 25 bases between them. Germline V lookup: CDR1 SGHTA, CDR2 FQGNSA. CDR3 size: 15 residues. The CDR3 protein is CASSSSHAGQPVLFF. In DNA, the CDR3 is TGTGCCAGCAGCTCATCACATGCGGGACAGCCGGTCCTGTTCTTC.

In its sample, this clonotype was seen a few times. The rearrangement joins TRBV28 to TRBJ1-2; D unclear. CDR3 length: 12 residues. The germline V gene has CDR1 MDHEN and CDR2 SYDVKM. Between the trimmed V and J ends, which lost 6 bases and 8 bases, there was a span of 13 bases. CDR3 nucleotides: TGTGCCAGCAGCCCGCGGTTTCGAGGCTACACCTTC. Translating it yields CASSPRFRGYTF.

This clonotype was detected only a few times. V usage is TRBV15 and J usage is TRBJ1-1; D is unclear. V was pared by 0 bases and J by 1 base, with 12 bases between. Germline-derived CDR1 and CDR2 are LNHNV and YYDKDF (reference sequence). This CDR3 is 16 amino acids long. Here the CDR3 reads CATSRDHAGPNTEAFF. The DNA of the CDR3 is TGTGCCACCAGCAGAGATCACGCAGGCCCGAACACTGAAGCTTTCTTT.

This clonotype was recorded a few times. The V and J genes are TRBV7-2 and TRBJ1-2, with D hard to call. Germline CDR1 reads SGHTA; CDR2 reads FQGNSA. V dropped 7 bases and J dropped 3 bases, with 6 bases sitting between them. The CDR3 has 11 amino acids. The CDR3 coding sequence is TGTGCCAGCACGGGTGACTATGGCTACACCTTC. It encodes CASTGDYGYTF.

The chain combines TRBV12-5 with TRBJ2-3, with TRBD1 identical over 8 bases. This CDR3 has 16 residues. Germline V gene data show CDR1 as LGHNT and CDR2 as FRNRAP. V lost 5 bases, J lost 1 base, and 8 bases stayed unmatched. The CDR3 protein is CASGQEQGVRTDTQYF. The DNA for the CDR3 is TGTGCTAGTGGTCAAGAACAGGGGGTTCGCACAGATACGCAGTATTTT.